Below are 32 T cell receptor beta chains sequenced from a single sample in a study of CD8+ T cells in alopecia areata. Documented treatment: oral pan-JAK inhibitor, 5-10 mg twice daily. It was cDNA, reverse transcribed from extracted RNA, that served as the sequencing template. Measured with immunoSEQ multiplex PCR; TCRdb has only the in-frame clones, and not every one. The sample includes some 170,000 clones, approximately 52% of them seen just once. Specimen: CD4+ T cells sorted from blood, collected at approximately week 60, from a patient treated with tofacitinib. The receptors derive from a human donor with alopecia areata.

The chain carries TRBV29-1 and TRBJ1-3, with 7 bases lining up with TRBD1. The CDR3 totals 14 residues. The V gene's germline CDR1 is SQVTM and CDR2 ANQGSEA. The junction had 9 bases not matched to a gene; V was cut back by 6 bases and J by 4 bases. In DNA form, the CDR3 reads TGCAGCGTAACTACAGGGGCCCACGGAAACACCATATATTTT. Its translation: CSVTTGAHGNTIYF.

The V call is TRBV27, the J call TRBJ1-6, with D uncertain. V dropped 2 bases and J dropped 7 bases, with 3 bases sitting between them. Germline lookup yields CDR1 MNHEY and CDR2 SMNVEV (reference sequence). The CDR3 contains 12 residues. The CDR3 region is CASSLGNSPLHF. Written as DNA, the CDR3 is TGTGCCAGCAGTTTAGGGAATTCACCCCTCCACTTT.

The chain carries TRBV9 and TRBJ2-7; D perhaps matches TRBD2 (6 bases). Trimming removed 4 bases at V and 6 bases at J, with 17 bases between. The CDR3 sequence is 14 residues long. Germline V gives CDR1 SGDLS, CDR2 YYNGEE. CDR3 region: CASSTDYALGEQYF. The CDR3 nucleotides read TGTGCCAGCAGCACGGACTACGCGTTGGGCGAGCAGTACTTC.

The V and J genes are TRBV7-2 and TRBJ2-5; maybe TRBD2 (6 bases). The CDR3 contains 13 residues. The germline V gene has CDR1 SGHTA and CDR2 FQGNSA. Trimming pared 2 bases from V and 5 bases from J, leaving 9 bases between. Written as DNA, the CDR3 is TGTGCCAGCAGCTTAATGGGGAGGGAGACCCAGTACTTC. It translates to CASSLMGRETQYF.

This clone was counted a few times. At the DNA level, this CDR3 is encoded by other sequences in the same sample as well. The CDR3 DNA reads as TGTGCCAGCAGTGTTGGCCCAACTAATGAAAAACTGTTTTTT. It specifies CASSVGPTNEKLFF. The rearrangement joins TRBV2 to TRBJ1-4; D unclear. The CDR3 is 14 amino acids. Between the trimmed V and J ends, which lost 4 bases and 0 bases, there was a span of 6 bases. Germline V CDR1 and CDR2: SNHLY, FYNNEI.

The rearrangement links TRBV2 to TRBJ2-3; 7 bases map to TRBD2. The CDR3 covers 14 residues. V lost 6 bases, J lost 6 bases, and 9 bases stayed unmatched. The germline CDR1 and CDR2 sequences are SNHLY and FYNNEI. The CDR3 reads CASRPGTNSDTQYF. CDR3 bases: TGTGCCAGCAGGCCGGGGACTAATTCGGATACGCAGTATTTT.

This chain joins TRBV5-6 and TRBJ2-6; D not resolved. In germline, CDR1 is SGHDT, CDR2 YYEEEE. The V gene lost 3 bases and the J gene lost 4 bases, with 5 bases spanning the gap. The CDR3 extends over 13 amino acids. CDR3 DNA: TGTGCCAGCAGCTCACCCGGGGCCAACGTCCTGACTTTC. Its protein product is CASSSPGANVLTF. Supplemented by reference TRBV5-6 and TRBJ2-6, the full variable domain reads DAGVTQSPTHLIKTRGQQVTLRCSPKSGHDTVSWYQQALGQGPQFIFQYYEEEERQRGNFPDRFSGHQFPNYSSELNVNALLLGDSALYLCASSSPGANVLTFGAGSRLTVL.

The V and J genes are TRBV6-5 and TRBJ1-3; D remains ambiguous. Germline assignment: CDR1 MNHEY and CDR2 SVGAGI. Deletions cut 5 bases from V and 0 bases from J, with 11 bases between. The CDR3 runs to 15 residues. The chain's CDR3 is CASSRGRSSGNTIYF. CDR3 DNA sequence: TGTGCCAGCAGTAGAGGAAGGAGCTCTGGAAACACCATATATTTT.

V usage is TRBV5-1 and J usage is TRBJ2-3; possibly TRBD1 or TRBD2 for D (5 bases each). V was shortened by 4 bases and J by 0 bases, with 12 bases between the two germline ends. The CDR3 length is 15 residues. The germline CDR1 and CDR2 sequences are SGHRS and YFSETQ. DNA of the CDR3: TGCGCCAGCAGCGCACAAGGGGACAGCACAGATACGCAGTATTTT. This sequence encodes CASSAQGDSTDTQYF.

The rearrangement uses TRBV4-2 and TRBJ2-7; weak D call: TRBD1 (6 bases). The germline V gene encodes CDR1 LGHNA and CDR2 YNFKEQ. The length of the CDR3 is 15 residues. V was trimmed by 0 bases and J by 2 bases, leaving 11 bases between them. The CDR3 spells CASSQDHGTTYEQYF. The CDR3 DNA follows: TGTGCCAGCAGCCAAGATCATGGGACAACCTACGAGCAGTACTTC.

This clone was counted once. This sequence joins TRBV13 and TRBJ1-1; D is unresolved. There are 11 residues in the CDR3. CDR1 is PRHDT and CDR2 is FYEKMQ in the germline V gene (reference sequence). Trimming removed 3 bases from V and 7 bases from J, with 6 bases in between. The DNA of the CDR3 is TGTGCCAGCAGCTTCGATATTGAAGCTTTCTTT. This gives the protein CASSFDIEAFF. Variable domain in full (rest from reference TRBV13 and TRBJ1-1): AAGVIQSPRHLIKEKRETATLKCYPIPRHDTVYWYQQGPGQDPQFLISFYEKMQSDKGSIPDRFSAQQFSDYHSELNMSSLELGDSALYFCASSFDIEAFFGQGTRLTVV.

The chain is built from TRBV2 and TRBJ1-2; D possibly corresponds to TRBD1 (6 bases). The CDR3 runs 12 residues. Between the trimmed V and J ends, which lost 6 bases and 2 bases, there was a span of 7 bases. Germline CDR1 is SNHLY and CDR2 is FYNNEI. As DNA, the CDR3 is TGTGCCAGCAGGGACAGCAACTATGGCTACACCTTC. It encodes CASRDSNYGYTF.

The J gene is TRBJ1-1, the V gene TRBV29-1; D perhaps matches TRBD1 (5 bases). V shed 8 bases and J shed 3 bases, with 16 bases lying between them. The CDR3 is made up of 13 amino acids. From germline, CDR1 is SQVTM and CDR2 ANQGSEA. CDR3 DNA sequence: TGCAGCTTCATGGCCGGACAATACACTGAAGCTTTCTTT. Its protein is CSFMAGQYTEAFF.

The chain is built from TRBV5-1 and TRBJ2-7; TRBD2 is a possible D gene (5 bases). With 6 bases removed from V and 2 bases from J, the gap between germline ends came to 18 bases. This CDR3 region has 15 residues. Germline values: CDR1 SGHRS, CDR2 YFSETQ. The CDR3 region is CASNPGGQPPYEQYF. CDR3 nucleotide sequence: TGCGCCAGCAATCCAGGAGGCCAACCCCCCTACGAGCAGTACTTC.

The chain employs TRBV10-3 and TRBJ1-5; TRBD1 matches at 7 bases. The CDR3 length is 15 residues. V was clipped by 3 bases and J by 4 bases; unmatched bases: 6. Germline values: CDR1 ENHRY, CDR2 SYGVKD. In DNA, the CDR3 is TGTGCCATCAGTGAACGGGGACAGTCTAATCAGCCCCAGCATTTT. This encodes CAISERGQSNQPQHF.

The chain is built from TRBV19 and TRBJ1-2; a weak D match, TRBD1 (5 bases). The CDR3 has 16 residues. The germline V gene has CDR1 LNHDA and CDR2 SQIVND (reference sequence). The V gene lost 5 bases and the J gene lost 2 bases, with 18 bases spanning the gap. The CDR3 region is CASSPTGTLSNYGYTF. CDR3 nucleotide sequence: TGTGCCAGTAGTCCCACCGGGACTCTATCGAACTATGGCTACACCTTC.

For the CDR3, the DNA is TGTGCCACCAGCAGAGACGAGGCCGGCATCCAAGAGACCCAGTACTTC. As protein: CATSRDEAGIQETQYF. The chain recombines TRBV15 with TRBJ2-5; D gene ambiguous. The CDR3 length is 16 residues. V was trimmed by 0 bases and J by 1 base, leaving 12 bases between them. CDR1 is LNHNV, CDR2 YYDKDF, per germline (reference sequence).

The chain employs TRBV27 and TRBJ2-1; 7 positions match TRBD2. Germline CDR1 reads MNHEY; CDR2 reads SMNVEV (reference sequence). J lost 3 bases, V lost 6 bases, and 8 bases had no gene match. The CDR3 runs 15 residues. CDR3 DNA sequence: TGTGCCAGCAGACTAGATCGGGGGGTCTACAATGAGCAGTTCTTC. Encoded protein: CASRLDRGVYNEQFF.

The V gene is TRBV9, the J gene TRBJ2-7, with D hard to call. The CDR3 runs 15 residues. V dropped 0 bases and J dropped 0 bases, with 10 bases sitting between them. CDR1 and CDR2 (germline): SGDLS, YYNGEE. The CDR3 nucleotides read TGTGCCAGCAGCGTAGTTCCAGGCGTCTCCTACGAGCAGTACTTC. Its protein product is CASSVVPGVSYEQYF.

This chain links TRBV15 with TRBJ2-3, with D possibly TRBD1 on 5 matching bases. The CDR3 totals 16 residues. The V gene's germline CDR1 is LNHNV and CDR2 YYDKDF (reference sequence). Trimming cost V 3 bases and J 0 bases, with 13 bases left between them. The CDR3 bases are TGTGCCACCAGCAGGGGGCTAGAAGCTAGCACAGATACGCAGTATTTT. Translated: CATSRGLEASTDTQYF.

The rearrangement links TRBV13 to TRBJ2-1; a possible D gene is TRBD1 (6 bases). The V gene lost 5 bases and the J gene lost 4 bases, with 18 bases spanning the gap. This CDR3 is built from 16 residues. Germline CDR1 PRHDT, CDR2 FYEKMQ (reference sequence). CDR3: CASSPTPGERYNEQFF. The DNA of the CDR3 is TGTGCCAGCAGCCCGACGCCAGGGGAACGGTACAATGAGCAGTTCTTC.

The chain has TRBV11-2 and TRBJ2-2; TRBD2 matches 7 bases. The CDR3 contains 16 residues. Germline CDR1 and CDR2: SGHAT and FQNNGV. Losses at the gene ends were 2 bases for V and 7 bases for J; bases not matched to a gene: 10. The CDR3 reads CASSLLSSGLGGELFF. CDR3 DNA: TGTGCCAGCAGCTTACTATCTAGCGGTTTGGGCGGGGAGCTGTTTTTT.

V gene TRBV6-1 combines with J gene TRBJ2-4; possibly TRBD1 for D (6 bases). In germline, CDR1 is MNHNS, CDR2 SASEGT. This CDR3 is 13 amino acids long. Trimming stripped 6 bases from V and 6 bases from J, with 12 bases between. The CDR3 reads CASSFGQLNIQYF. The CDR3 DNA sequence: TGTGCCAGCAGCTTCGGACAGCTAAACATTCAGTACTTC.

The rearrangement joins TRBV2 to TRBJ1-5; 9 nucleotides match TRBD1. The CDR3 contains 14 residues. Germline V lookup: CDR1 SNHLY, CDR2 FYNNEI. Trimming took 6 bases from V and 6 from J; bases not matched to a gene: 6. The CDR3 protein is CASSSGTGLQPQHF. The CDR3 DNA follows: TGTGCCAGCAGCTCCGGGACAGGGCTTCAGCCCCAGCATTTT.

This rearrangement joins TRBV18 to TRBJ1-2, with a weak D call TRBD1 (5 bases). The V gene's germline CDR1 is KGHSH and CDR2 LQKENI. The V and J ends lost 3 bases and 2 bases respectively, with 7 bases between them. The CDR3 runs to 13 residues. Here the CDR3 reads CASSPDKNYGYTF. CDR3 DNA sequence: TGTGCCAGCTCACCGGACAAAAACTATGGCTACACCTTC.

V is TRBV11-2 and J is TRBJ2-4, with D possibly being TRBD1 or TRBD2 (7 bases each). The ends were cut back, 3 bases at V and 7 bases at J, with 13 bases in the middle. CDR3 size: 14 residues. Looked up from germline, CDR1 is SGHAT and CDR2 is FQNNGV. The CDR3, as DNA: TGTGCCAGCAGCTTCGTCCAGGGGGGGAACATTCAGTACTTC. It yields the protein CASSFVQGGNIQYF.

This clone appeared a few times. The chain couples TRBV2 to TRBJ1-5; D unclear. This CDR3 comprises 13 residues. Trimming left V 5 bases short and J 5 bases short, with 10 bases between. The germline V gene encodes CDR1 SNHLY and CDR2 FYNNEI. The CDR3 region is CASSTITDQPQHF. DNA of the CDR3: TGTGCCAGCAGTACCATCACCGATCAGCCCCAGCATTTT.

V is TRBV29-1 and J is TRBJ2-7, with a weak D call TRBD1 (5 bases). The CDR3 length is 12 residues. CDR1 is SQVTM and CDR2 is ANQGSEA in the germline V gene. V lost 4 bases and J lost 0, with 7 bases in between. CDR3 sequence (DNA): TGCAGCGTTGTCGACAGCTCCTACGAGCAGTACTTC. Translated: CSVVDSSYEQYF.

The chain is built from TRBV20-1 and TRBJ2-1; D might be TRBD1 or TRBD2, each matching 5 bases. Trimming took 5 bases from V and 15 from J, leaving 17 bases between them. CDR1 DFQATT and CDR2 SNEGSKA come from the germline V gene (reference sequence). CDR3 length: 11 amino acids. CDR3 protein: CSAPGPSLPFF. The CDR3 DNA sequence: TGCAGTGCTCCGGGACCGTCCCTGCCGTTCTTC.

V is TRBV5-6 and J is TRBJ1-2; no clear D. There are 14 residues in the CDR3. V was shortened by 3 bases and J by 4 bases, with 13 bases between the two germline ends. The germline V gene encodes CDR1 SGHDT and CDR2 YYEEEE. The CDR3 loop is CASSSPLGSYGYTF. In DNA, the CDR3 is TGTGCCAGCAGCTCCCCTTTGGGGAGCTATGGCTACACCTTC.

This clone was counted ten times or more. The chain couples TRBV11-2 to TRBJ2-6; no clear D gene. Germline CDR1 is SGHAT and CDR2 is FQNNGV. The CDR3 sequence is 15 residues long. The V end was cut by 1 base, the J end by 0 bases, with 4 bases between. The CDR3 DNA reads TGTGCCAGCAGCTTAGCCCCCTCTGGGGCCAACGTCCTGACTTTC. Protein: CASSLAPSGANVLTF.

The chain uses TRBV2 and TRBJ2-1; 9 bases fit TRBD2. Germline CDR1 and CDR2: SNHLY and FYNNEI. The CDR3 loop spans 15 amino acids. The trim removed 6 bases at V and 8 bases at J, leaving 11 bases unmatched. CDR3 protein: CASSQERGDLHEQFF. The DNA for the CDR3 is TGTGCCAGCAGCCAGGAGCGGGGGGACTTACATGAGCAGTTCTTC.